These T cell receptor beta chains were read from a single sample in a study of shared clonotypes between healthy human individuals. The assay was immunoSEQ multiplex PCR, and TCRdb's table has in-frame clones only and misses some. The data show around 350,000 clones, with less than 75% seen just once and about 10% held by the top ten. The sequenced sample consisted of memory CD4+ T cells sorted from blood. Receptors were obtained from a young man in good health. CDR3s include the opening cysteine and the closing phenylalanine or tryptophan. Fields, in order: D gene, clone size, J gene, V gene, CDR3 DNA, CDR3 protein. D genes are given only for firm matches. Only part of the rows carry a size: once, few, many, or a class if the clone is expanded.

NA	many	TRBJ1-5	TRBV10-2	TGCGCCAGCAGTGTAGGATTTAGCGGGGACGATCAGCCCCAGCATTTT	CASSVGFSGDDQPQHF
TRBD1	many	TRBJ1-1	TRBV14	TGTGCCAGCAGCCGCCTTTCCGGGACAGGGGGCACTGAAGCTTTCTTT	CASSRLSGTGGTEAFF
NA	NA	TRBJ2-1	TRBV6-1	TGTGCCAGCAGTGAAGTGAGGGGAACCGTTCTATACAATGAGCAGTTCTTC	CASSEVRGTVLYNEQFF
TRBD2	few	TRBJ2-5	TRBV7-6	TGTGCCAGCAGCCAACTAGCGGGAGGGATGGAGACCCAGTACTTC	CASSQLAGGMETQYF
NA	NA	TRBJ2-2	TRBV27	TGTGCCAGCAGTTTTTTTTCCGGGGAGCTGTTTTTT	CASSFFSGELFF
NA	NA	TRBJ2-6	TRBV27	TGTGCCAGCAGGGGCGTAAGGGGGACGAGGTCTGGGGCCAACGTCCTGACTTTC	CASRGVRGTRSGANVLTF
NA	NA	TRBJ2-5	TRBV7-9	TGTGCCAGCAGCTTCATGGGTAGCGGCCAAGAGACCCAGTACTTC	CASSFMGSGQETQYF
NA	NA	TRBJ1-6	TRBV6-5	TGTGCCAGCAGTTACTCGGGACTATCTAGTTCACCCCTCCACTTT	CASSYSGLSSSPLHF
TRBD2	NA	TRBJ2-5	TRBV27	TGTGCCAGCAGCCCGGCGGGGGGCGAGGAGACCCAGTACTTC	CASSPAGGEETQYF
NA	NA	TRBJ1-1	TRBV11-2	TGTGCCAGCAGCCGATCGATACAGGGTATTACCGCTTTCTTT	CASSRSIQGITAFF
NA	NA	TRBJ1-5	TRBV6-6	TGTGCCAGTGGGCTCGTGGGCAATCAGCCCCAGCATTTT	CASGLVGNQPQHF
NA	NA	TRBJ1-5	TRBV25-1	TGTGCCAGCAGTGTAGGGGATCAGCCCCAGCATTTT	CASSVGDQPQHF
NA	NA	TRBJ2-3	TRBV19	TGTGCCAGTAATCCGGGGGTTACAGATACGCAGTATTTT	CASNPGVTDTQYF
TRBD1	NA	TRBJ1-1	TRBV14	TGTGCCAGCAGCCAAGAGGGTTGGGACAGGGGGCTGGGGACTGAAGCTTTCTTT	CASSQEGWDRGLGTEAFF
TRBD2	NA	TRBJ2-7	TRBV2	TGTGCCAGCAGGTCACTGGCGGGGGGCTCCTACGAGCAGTACTTC	CASRSLAGGSYEQYF
NA	NA	TRBJ2-3	TRBV2	TGTGCCAGCAGTGACGGGACGAACACAGATACGCAGTATTTT	CASSDGTNTDTQYF
NA	NA	TRBJ1-1	TRBV7-2	TGTGCCAGCAGCCGCCAGGGGATAGAAGCTTTCTTT	CASSRQGIEAFF
NA	NA	TRBJ2-5	TRBV18	TGTGCCAGCTCAGATCGGGAGACCCAGTACTTC	CASSDRETQYF
TRBD1	NA	TRBJ1-1	TRBV4-2	TGTGCCAGCAGCCTTGGGACAGCGAACACTGAAGCTTTCTTT	CASSLGTANTEAFF
NA	few	TRBJ1-2	TRBV9	TGTGCCAGCAGCAAAACAGGGACGGGTAACTATGGCTACACCTTC	CASSKTGTGNYGYTF
TRBD1	NA	TRBJ1-1	TRBV5-4	TGTGCCAGCAGCCGACGACAGGGGACGAACACTGAAGCTTTCTTT	CASSRRQGTNTEAFF
NA	NA	TRBJ2-1	TRBV6-5	TGTGCCAGCAGTTCGACTGATTATGAGCAGTTCTTC	CASSSTDYEQFF
NA	NA	TRBJ2-3	TRBV15	TGTGCCACCATGAAAAATGGGCTCCCAGATACGCAGTATTTT	CATMKNGLPDTQYF
NA	NA	TRBJ2-5	TRBV6-1	TGTGCCAGCAGAGGACTGGGGGTTGGAGGAGAGACCCAGTACTTC	CASRGLGVGGETQYF
TRBD1	once	TRBJ2-7	TRBV5-1	TGCGCCAGCAGCTTACTTGGGGACAGGGACCACGAGCAGTACTTC	CASSLLGDRDHEQYF
TRBD1	NA	TRBJ1-2	TRBV19	TGTGCCAGTGGACCGGGACAGCCACGATATGGCTACACCTTC	CASGPGQPRYGYTF
NA	NA	TRBJ2-5	TRBV2	TGTGCCAGTCAGTACGAAGAGACCCAGTACTTC	CASQYEETQYF
NA	NA	TRBJ2-2	TRBV14	TGTGCCAGCAGTCTAGCCGCAGCTGGCGGGGAGCTGTTTTTT	CASSLAAAGGELFF
NA	few	TRBJ2-2	TRBV6-6	TGTGCCAGCAGATGGGGGGGGGAGCTGTTTTTT	CASRWGGELFF
NA	NA	TRBJ2-4	TRBV6-4	TGTGCCAGCAGTGACCTACAGGAGAACATTCAGTACTTC	CASSDLQENIQYF
NA	NA	TRBJ2-1	TRBV7-2	TGTGCCAGCAGCAAGGGGGGGACTGTATCAAATGAGCAGTTCTTC	CASSKGGTVSNEQFF
NA	NA	TRBJ2-7	TRBV6-1	TGTGCCAGCAGTGGCCCCGGACAGTTCTACGAGCAGTACTTC	CASSGPGQFYEQYF
TRBD2	NA	TRBJ2-7	TRBV28	TGTGCCAGCAGTCCGGCGGGACTAGCGGCCTCAAAGCACTTC	CASSPAGLAASKHF
TRBD1	few	TRBJ1-1	TRBV30	TGTGCCTGGAGTGTACCAGGGGGCTTCACTGAAGCTTTCTTT	CAWSVPGGFTEAFF
NA	NA	TRBJ2-2	TRBV19	TGTGCCAGTAGTATAGGACTCACCGGGGAGCTGTTTTTT	CASSIGLTGELFF
NA	NA	TRBJ1-2	TRBV28	TGTGCCAGCAGAGAGACAGCTAACTATGGCTACACCTTC	CASRETANYGYTF
NA	few	TRBJ1-1	TRBV19	TGTGCCACCACCCGGGACGGAGGCAACACTGAAGCTTTCTTT	CATTRDGGNTEAFF
NA	NA	TRBJ2-1	TRBV6-1	TGTGCCAGCAGTGAAGCGGATGGCGCGGCGTATAGGCAGTTCTTC	CASSEADGAAYRQFF
NA	NA	TRBJ2-7	TRBV7-9	TGTGCCAGCAGCTTAACCGGGAGCGGCGAGCAGTACTTC	CASSLTGSGEQYF
TRBD1	NA	TRBJ2-5	TRBV7-2	TGTGCCAGCAGCTTAATGACAGGGGATCAAGAGACCCAGTACTTC	CASSLMTGDQETQYF
TRBD2	NA	TRBJ2-1	TRBV28	TGTGCCAGCAGTGAGACTAGCGGGGTGGTCGATGAGCAGTTCTTC	CASSETSGVVDEQFF